The T cell receptor beta chain under discussion was sequenced for a study of cytomegalovirus exposure and HLA in healthy donors. Overall study findings and caveats: With DRB1 most and HLA-C fewest, TCR association rates differed between HLA loci in a later analysis. TCR beta chain V- and J-gene trimming was linked, in a later analysis, to a missense variant in DCLRE1C.

In regard to this clone: Its antigen remains unknown.

The CDR3 has 18 residues. Germline values: CDR1 SGDLS, CDR2 YYNGEE. J gave up 0 bases and V 4 bases, and 11 bases lay outside the gene matches. The PCR employed 60 Vbeta primers together with 13 Jbeta primers. Original data processing: A later analysis counted approximately 80 million unique TCR beta chains, 10 million to 12 million shared. Generated by immunoSEQ multiplex PCR, the TCRdb table keeps only in-frame clones and is missing some. That table supplies the V and J calls and clone size; D and trimming were determined from the DNA. The table shows tens of thousands of clones, with about 84% occurring only once.

The V gene is TRBV9, the J gene TRBJ1-3; 9 bases align to TRBD1. Sequencing was performed on PBMCs. The receptor comes from a male donor in good health and CMV-seronegative. In nucleotides, the CDR3 is TGTGCCAGCAGCTCGGCCCGGGACAGGGCCAACTCTGGAAACACCATATATTTT. Translation gives CASSSARDRANSGNTIYF.